The 4 T cell receptor beta chains given below trace back to one sample, sequenced in a study of blood T cell repertoires in COVID-19. The method was immunoSEQ multiplex PCR; TCRdb's version includes in-frame clones alone and lacks a portion of them. The table lists under 100,000 clones, around 81% of them singletons. The sequenced sample consisted of peripheral blood. These receptors were collected from an older woman with active or convalescent COVID-19.

The chain carries TRBV21-1 and TRBJ1-4; the DNA was not used to check the table's D call, TRBD1. TRBV21-1 is designated a pseudogene. The CDR3 spans 16 residues. The CDR3 region is CASSKARQATNEKLFF. The CDR3 bases are TGTGCCAGCAGCAAAGCACGACAGGCAACTAATGAAAAACTGTTTTTT.

The chain uses TRBV12-5 and TRBJ1-6; 8 bases agree with TRBD1. Germline V CDR1 and CDR2: LGHNT, FRNRAP. CDR3 length: 13 residues. V trimming: 10 bases; J trimming: 9 bases; junction bases outside the gene matches: 8. CDR3 region: CATLDRVSSPLHF. In DNA form, the CDR3 reads TGTGCTACCCTGGACAGGGTGAGTTCACCCCTCCACTTT.

The gene calls are TRBV3-1 (or the pseudogene TRBV3-2) and TRBJ2-7; D unresolved. The V end lost 1 base, the J end lost 7 bases, and 11 bases lay between the germline ends. In germline, CDR1 is LGHDT, CDR2 YNNKEL (reference sequence). This CDR3 is 13 amino acids long. The CDR3 region has the DNA TGTGCCAGCAGCCAAGTTCCGGGTTGGGAGCAGTACTTC. Protein: CASSQVPGWEQYF.

The gene calls are TRBV7-2 and TRBJ1-5; D possibly corresponds to TRBD1 (5 bases). The germline CDR1 and CDR2 sequences are SGHTA and FQGNSA. This CDR3 comprises 13 residues. V was cut by 2 bases and J by 6 bases, with 8 bases left in between. The CDR3 sequence is CASSLSQGQPQHF. In nucleotides, the CDR3 is TGTGCCAGCAGCTTATCGCAGGGTCAGCCCCAGCATTTT.